These T cell receptor beta chains were read from a single sample in a study of control samples from healthy donors and cancer patients. Data came from immunoSEQ multiplex PCR; TCRdb stores just in-frame clones and leaves some out. Altogether 90,000 or so clones are present, over 80% being singletons, with the ten largest covering more than 15%. Source material: blood. The receptors stem from a young man in good health. The CDR3 runs from the conserved cysteine through the conserved F or W. Each record gives: J gene, D gene, V gene, CDR3 length, clone size, CDR3 protein, CDR3 DNA. A D gene is named only where the DNA matches it firmly. Rows give clone size only sometimes, using once, few, many, or a class for an expanded clone.

TRBJ2-1	NA	TRBV7-2	15	NA	CASRMGGLIYNEQFF	TGTGCCAGCAGGATGGGGGGCTTAATCTACAATGAGCAGTTCTTC
TRBJ1-1	NA	TRBV12-3/TRBV12-4	13	NA	CASSLDGNTEAFF	TGTGCCAGCAGTCTGGACGGAAACACTGAAGCTTTCTTT
TRBJ1-2	NA	TRBV5-4	13	NA	CASSVEANYGYTF	TGTGCCAGCAGCGTAGAGGCTAACTATGGCTACACCTTC
TRBJ1-6	NA	TRBV27	17	NA	CASSFWAVPAYNSPLHF	TGTGCCAGCAGTTTCTGGGCAGTACCAGCCTATAATTCACCCCTCCACTTT
TRBJ1-1	TRBD1	TRBV7-9	17	NA	CASRPRGGISLNTEAFF	TGTGCCAGCAGGCCCAGGGGGGGTATATCGCTGAACACTGAAGCTTTCTTT
TRBJ2-6	TRBD1	TRBV18	17	NA	CASSHGQGHSGANVLTF	TGTGCCAGCTCCCATGGACAGGGCCACTCTGGGGCCAACGTCCTGACTTTC
TRBJ2-2	NA	TRBV11-2	15	NA	CASSQGTINTGELFF	TGTGCCAGCAGCCAAGGGACAATAAACACCGGGGAGCTGTTTTTT
TRBJ1-1	NA	TRBV6-5	13	NA	CASSYLVNTEAFF	TGTGCCAGCAGTTACTTAGTGAACACTGAAGCTTTCTTT
TRBJ1-3	NA	TRBV5-6	15	NA	CASSSGVYSGNTIYF	TGTGCCAGCAGCTCGGGGGTTTACTCTGGAAACACCATATATTTT
TRBJ2-3	TRBD2	TRBV7-3	16	NA	CASSSRTSGATDTQYF	TGTGCCAGCAGCTCTAGGACTAGCGGGGCCACAGATACGCAGTATTTT
TRBJ1-6	TRBD1	TRBV19	14	NA	CASSISQGMGPLHF	TGTGCCAGTAGTATATCACAGGGGATGGGACCCCTCCACTTT
TRBJ2-1	NA	TRBV12-5	11	NA	CACAEFDEQFF	TGTGCTTGTGCCGAGTTCGATGAGCAGTTCTTC
TRBJ1-4	TRBD1	TRBV14	14	NA	CASSQTGGDEKLFF	TGTGCCAGCAGCCAGACAGGGGGAGATGAAAAACTGTTTTTT
TRBJ1-1	NA	TRBV2	14	NA	CASKRQVMNTEAFF	TGTGCCAGCAAACGACAGGTTATGAACACTGAAGCTTTCTTT
TRBJ1-4	NA	TRBV30	13	NA	CAFLQENNEKLFF	TGTGCCTTCCTACAGGAGAATAATGAAAAACTGTTTTTT
TRBJ1-5	NA	TRBV19	14	few	CASRPTGNNQPQHF	TGTGCCAGTAGACCGACAGGAAACAATCAGCCCCAGCATTTT
TRBJ2-1	NA	TRBV5-4	12	NA	CASSLLVGEQFF	TGTGCCAGCAGCTTATTAGTGGGTGAGCAGTTCTTC
TRBJ1-1	TRBD1	TRBV5-1	15	NA	CASSLTGEFGTEAFF	TGCGCCAGCAGCTTGACAGGGGAGTTTGGGACTGAAGCTTTCTTT
TRBJ2-1	TRBD2	TRBV4-1	17	NA	CASSQDASGMTYNEQFF	TGCGCCAGCAGCCAAGACGCTAGCGGGATGACCTACAATGAGCAGTTCTTC
TRBJ1-3	NA	TRBV19	12	NA	CASSIPGNTIYF	TGTGCCAGTAGTATTCCGGGAAACACCATATATTTT
TRBJ2-1	TRBD2	TRBV7-9	18	NA	CASSSGTSGGSRYNEQFF	TGTGCCAGCAGCTCCGGGACTAGCGGGGGGTCGCGGTACAATGAGCAGTTCTTC
TRBJ1-2	NA	TRBV28	11	NA	CATPGDYGYTF	TGTGCCACCCCAGGAGACTATGGCTACACCTTC
TRBJ1-1	TRBD1	TRBV19	16	NA	CASSWTGGRGNTEAFF	TGTGCCAGTAGTTGGACAGGGGGACGGGGAAACACTGAAGCTTTCTTT
TRBJ1-1	TRBD1	TRBV18	15	NA	CASSPGTGDLGEAFF	TGTGCCAGCTCACCGGGGACAGGGGACTTGGGTGAAGCTTTCTTT
TRBJ2-6	TRBD1	TRBV23-1	20	NA	CASSLRGYRTGGFGANVLTF	TGCGCCAGCAGTCTCAGGGGGTATCGCACAGGGGGTTTTGGGGCCAACGTCCTGACTTTC
TRBJ1-1	NA	TRBV28	14	once	CASSLQDIRTEAFF	TGTGCCAGCAGTCTCCAGGATATTCGCACTGAAGCTTTCTTT
TRBJ2-7	NA	TRBV19	14	NA	CASSIGQGTGEQYF	TGTGCCAGTAGTATAGGGCAGGGTACGGGCGAGCAGTACTTC
TRBJ1-3	NA	TRBV11-3	13	once	CASSLGPGNTIYF	TGTGCCAGCAGCTTAGGTCCTGGAAACACCATATATTTT
TRBJ2-2	NA	TRBV7-9	14	NA	CASSFPDRDGELFF	TGTGCCAGCAGCTTCCCGGACAGAGACGGGGAGCTGTTTTTT
TRBJ2-3	NA	TRBV28	11	NA	CASSLADTQYF	TGTGCCAGCAGTTTGGCAGATACGCAGTATTTT
TRBJ1-3	NA	TRBV4-1	16	NA	CASSQDWTVSGNTIYF	TGCGCCAGCAGCCAAGACTGGACAGTCTCTGGAAACACCATATATTTT
TRBJ1-2	NA	TRBV9	14	NA	CASSSQGIGYGYTF	TGTGCCAGCAGCTCGCAGGGAATCGGCTATGGCTACACCTTC
TRBJ1-1	NA	TRBV14	13	NA	CASSYTTNTEAFF	TGTGCCAGCAGTTACACAACGAACACTGAAGCTTTCTTT
TRBJ2-7	TRBD2	TRBV19	15	NA	CASSTGTSGNYEQYF	TGTGCCAGTAGTACCGGGACTAGCGGGAACTACGAGCAGTACTTC
TRBJ2-7	NA	TRBV5-1	14	NA	CASSGGAGSYEQYF	TGCGCCAGCAGCGGGGGGGCGGGATCCTACGAGCAGTACTTC
TRBJ1-2	TRBD1	TRBV11-3	15	NA	CASSYSRQGGYGYTF	TGTGCCAGCAGCTACTCCCGACAGGGAGGCTATGGCTACACCTTC
TRBJ2-7	NA	TRBV7-8	13	NA	CASSRAFSYEQYF	TGTGCCAGCAGCAGGGCCTTCTCCTACGAGCAGTACTTC
TRBJ1-4	NA	TRBV5-1	17	NA	CASSFTGRVRGSEKLFF	TGCGCCAGCAGCTTCACGGGGAGGGTGAGAGGGAGCGAAAAACTGTTTTTT
TRBJ1-3	NA	TRBV7-9	15	NA	CASSLSQGTGNTIYF	TGTGCCAGCAGCTTAAGCCAGGGTACTGGAAACACCATATATTTT
TRBJ2-7	NA	TRBV6-9	15	NA	CASSWRQGGSYEQYF	TGTGCCAGCAGTTGGAGGCAGGGGGGCTCCTACGAGCAGTACTTC
TRBJ1-5	NA	TRBV7-6	15	NA	CASSLVGGSNQPQHF	TGTGCCAGCAGCTTGGTGGGGGGTAGCAATCAGCCCCAGCATTTT
TRBJ1-1	NA	TRBV12-3/TRBV12-4	12	NA	CASTLRRGEAFF	TGTGCCAGCACTCTAAGGCGGGGTGAAGCTTTCTTT